Shown below are 15 T cell receptor beta chains from a single sample sequenced in a study of CD8 T cells in Susac syndrome. cDNA came from roughly 0.53 to 1 ug RNA primed by random hexamers. From the immunoSEQ multiplex PCR reads, TCRdb called clonotypes with MiXCR, one entry per CDR3 protein. The table lists 120,000 or so distinct CDR3 sequences, roughly 95% of them singletons. Sequenced input: CD4+ T cells from PBMCs. These receptors all come from a human donor in good health.

This sequence joins TRBV15 and TRBJ2-7; D gene uncertain. Trimming removed 1 base from V and 2 bases from J, with 6 bases in between. This CDR3 has 13 residues. The V gene's germline CDR1 is LNHNV and CDR2 YYDKDF (reference sequence). CDR3 coding DNA: TGTGCCACCAGCAGAGGAAACCCCTACGAGCAGTACTTC. It specifies CATSRGNPYEQYF.

The V call is TRBV18, the J call TRBJ2-1; a weak D match, TRBD1 (5 bases). This CDR3 spans 15 amino acids. V dropped 0 bases and J dropped 0 bases, with 6 bases sitting between them. Germline V CDR1 and CDR2: KGHSH, LQKENI. CDR3 sequence reads: CASSPPTASYNEQFF. The CDR3, as DNA: TGTGCCAGCTCACCACCGACAGCCTCCTACAATGAGCAGTTCTTC.

The rearrangement links TRBV7-2 to TRBJ2-7; tentatively, D is TRBD2 (5 bases). This CDR3 has 15 amino acids. Germline V gives CDR1 SGHTA, CDR2 FQGNSA. V shed 5 bases and J shed 0 bases, with 14 bases lying between them. The CDR3 protein is CASSRVGGSSYEQYF. CDR3 nucleotides: TGTGCCAGCAGCCGGGTAGGAGGAAGCTCCTACGAGCAGTACTTC.

This clonotype showed up just once. The chain couples TRBV5-1 to TRBJ1-3; 10 nucleotides align to TRBD1. The V and J ends lost 4 bases and 4 bases, in that order; junction bases with no gene match: 5. CDR1 is SGHRS and CDR2 is YFSETQ in the germline V gene. The CDR3 extends over 15 amino acids. The CDR3 region is CASSKDRGSGNTIYF. CDR3 sequence (DNA): TGCGCCAGCAGCAAGGACAGGGGGTCCGGAAACACCATATATTTT.

This sequence joins TRBV18 and TRBJ2-3; D ambiguous. The V gene lost 4 bases and the J gene lost 4 bases, with 6 bases spanning the gap. This CDR3 has 12 residues. The germline CDR1 and CDR2 sequences are KGHSH and LQKENI. CDR3 amino acids: CASSQRADTQYF. The CDR3 DNA is TGTGCCAGCTCACAACGGGCAGATACGCAGTATTTT.

This chain connects TRBV18 to TRBJ2-7; 10 bases fit TRBD2. V shed 3 bases, J shed 3 bases, and the junction held 2 bases outside the gene matches. The CDR3 is made up of 14 amino acids. Germline-derived CDR1 and CDR2 are KGHSH and LQKENI. The CDR3 loop reads CASSPGLANYEQYF. CDR3 DNA sequence: TGTGCCAGCTCACCGGGACTAGCGAACTACGAGCAGTACTTC.

This chain connects TRBV5-1 to TRBJ1-2; 7 nucleotides match TRBD1. Germline V gene sequence: CDR1 SGHRS, CDR2 YFSETQ. The trim removed 0 bases at V and 7 bases at J, leaving 3 bases unmatched. There are 13 residues in the CDR3. The CDR3 here is CASSLVPGGGYTF. CDR3 DNA: TGCGCCAGCAGCTTGGTTCCAGGGGGTGGCTACACCTTC.

CDR3 amino acids: CASSRRLGRTEAFF. The CDR3 nucleotides are TGTGCCAGCAGCCGGCGGTTGGGTAGGACTGAAGCTTTCTTT. The genes are TRBV7-2 and TRBJ1-1; D gene uncertain. The CDR3 totals 14 residues. The V gene lost 5 bases and the J gene lost 5 bases, with 15 bases spanning the gap. The germline CDR1 and CDR2 sequences are SGHTA and FQGNSA. Based on the CDR3 plus reference TRBV7-2 and TRBJ1-1, the full variable domain is GAGVSQSPSNKVTEKGKDVELRCDPISGHTALYWYRQSLGQGLEFLIYFQGNSAPDKSGLPSDRFSAERTGGSVSTLTIQRTQQEDSAVYLCASSRRLGRTEAFFGQGTRLTVV.

This chain uses TRBV29-1 with TRBJ1-4; D is possibly TRBD1 (6 bases). Germline V CDR1 and CDR2: SQVTM, ANQGSEA. The CDR3 totals 13 residues. V lost 7 bases, J lost 2 bases, and 11 bases lay in between. DNA for the CDR3: TGCAGCGGGGCAACAGGGACTAATGAAAAACTGTTTTTT. Protein sequence: CSGATGTNEKLFF. Full variable domain (remainder filled in from reference TRBV29-1 and TRBJ1-4): SAVISQKPSRDICQRGTSLTIQCQVDSQVTMMFWYRQQPGQSLTLIATANQGSEATYESGFVIDKFPISRPNLTFSTLTVSNMSPEDSSIYLCSGATGTNEKLFFGSGTQLSVL.

The chain uses TRBV7-9 and TRBJ2-7; TRBD2 agrees at 10 bases. The germline gives CDR1 SEHNR, CDR2 FQNEAQ (reference sequence). The CDR3 is 17 residues long. V dropped 5 bases and J dropped 0; count of bases not matched to a gene: 10. This chain's CDR3 is CASSRSPLAGGSYEQYF. The CDR3 bases are TGTGCCAGCAGCCGCTCCCCCTTAGCGGGAGGCTCCTACGAGCAGTACTTC. Variable domain in full (rest from reference TRBV7-9 and TRBJ2-7): DTGVSQNPRHKITKRGQNVTFRCDPISEHNRLYWYRQTLGQGPEFLTYFQNEAQLEKSRLLSDRFSAERPKGSFSTLEIQRTEQGDSAMYLCASSRSPLAGGSYEQYFGPGTRLTVT.

For the CDR3, the DNA is TGCAGTGCTAGAAACCCGGGACTAGCGGCTACAGATACGCAGTATTTT. Translating gives CSARNPGLAATDTQYF. The rearrangement uses TRBV20-1 and TRBJ2-3; 11 nucleotides align to TRBD2. In germline, CDR1 is DFQATT, CDR2 SNEGSKA (reference sequence). This CDR3 has 16 amino acids. Trimming took 2 bases from V and 3 from J; bases not matched to a gene: 7.

The CDR3 DNA is TGTGCCAGCAGTGCAGAGAGGGGCGGTAATGAAAAACTGTTTTTT. Residues: CASSAERGGNEKLFF. The chain recombines TRBV2 with TRBJ1-4; a possible D gene is TRBD1 (5 bases). This CDR3 region has 15 residues. Deletions cut 4 bases from V and 4 bases from J, with 13 bases between. CDR1 is SNHLY, CDR2 FYNNEI, per germline. Combining the CDR3 with reference TRBV2 and TRBJ1-4 gives the whole variable domain EPEVTQTPSHQVTQMGQEVILRCVPISNHLYFYWYRQILGQKVEFLVSFYNNEISEKSEIFDDQFSVERPDGSNFTLKIRSTKLEDSAMYFCASSAERGGNEKLFFGSGTQLSVL.

This clonotype was recorded once. This chain links TRBV5-1 with TRBJ2-5, with TRBD1 as a possible D gene (6 bases). Trimming removed 4 bases from V and 5 bases from J, with 12 bases in between. This CDR3 is 13 amino acids long. Germline-derived CDR1 and CDR2 are SGHRS and YFSETQ. The CDR3 sequence is CASSRDRMETQYF. Here the CDR3 DNA reads TGCGCCAGCAGCCGCGACAGGATGGAGACCCAGTACTTC.

This clonotype has just one count. J is TRBJ2-6 and V is TRBV3-1, with D maybe TRBD2 (5 bases). The CDR3 consists of 17 residues. The V gene lost 4 bases and the J gene lost 0 bases, with 13 bases spanning the gap. Germline V gives CDR1 LGHDT, CDR2 YNNKEL (reference sequence). The CDR3 spells CASSPNLGLSGANVLTF. DNA of the CDR3: TGTGCCAGCAGCCCGAATTTAGGACTCTCTGGGGCCAACGTCCTGACTTTC.

The V gene is TRBV2, the J gene TRBJ2-5; perhaps TRBD2 as D (6 bases). V dropped 7 bases and J dropped 5 bases, with 14 bases sitting between them. Germline-derived CDR1 and CDR2 are SNHLY and FYNNEI. The CDR3 sequence is 13 residues long. This CDR3 is CASTSGVTETQYF. In DNA form, the CDR3 reads TGTGCCAGCACATCGGGAGTCACGGAGACCCAGTACTTC.